This TCR beta chain was sequenced in a study of cytomegalovirus exposure and HLA in healthy donors. Study-wide background: It was reported in a later analysis that the same platform had been used for the 120 validation repertoires as for the approximately 700 first-cohort repertoires. Study findings and constraints: The tendency of first-cohort TCR clusters to co-occur in the 120 or so validation repertoires was the finding of a later analysis. It was 150 to 200 TCR beta chains that were listed as cytomegalovirus-associated. Both high specificity and high sensitivity reportedly marked the classifier's diagnosis of cytomegalovirus status.

The length of the CDR3 is 14 residues. Germline V gene lookup returns CDR1 SGHDN and CDR2 FVKESK. V shed 6 bases, J shed 5 bases, and the junction held 6 bases outside the gene matches. A word on this clone: What it binds is unknown.

Produced via immunoSEQ multiplex PCR; TCRdb's table is partial and in-frame only. Of about 55,000 clones in the sample, approximately 90% were seen once. This sequence joins TRBV14 and TRBJ2-2, with TRBD1 matching 7 bases. Sample: PBMCs. This receptor was identified in a man between 18 and 29 years old in good health and CMV-seronegative. The CDR3 DNA sequence: TGTGCCAGCAGGCCCGGGACAGCAACCGGGGAGCTGTTTTTT. Residues: CASRPGTATGELFF.